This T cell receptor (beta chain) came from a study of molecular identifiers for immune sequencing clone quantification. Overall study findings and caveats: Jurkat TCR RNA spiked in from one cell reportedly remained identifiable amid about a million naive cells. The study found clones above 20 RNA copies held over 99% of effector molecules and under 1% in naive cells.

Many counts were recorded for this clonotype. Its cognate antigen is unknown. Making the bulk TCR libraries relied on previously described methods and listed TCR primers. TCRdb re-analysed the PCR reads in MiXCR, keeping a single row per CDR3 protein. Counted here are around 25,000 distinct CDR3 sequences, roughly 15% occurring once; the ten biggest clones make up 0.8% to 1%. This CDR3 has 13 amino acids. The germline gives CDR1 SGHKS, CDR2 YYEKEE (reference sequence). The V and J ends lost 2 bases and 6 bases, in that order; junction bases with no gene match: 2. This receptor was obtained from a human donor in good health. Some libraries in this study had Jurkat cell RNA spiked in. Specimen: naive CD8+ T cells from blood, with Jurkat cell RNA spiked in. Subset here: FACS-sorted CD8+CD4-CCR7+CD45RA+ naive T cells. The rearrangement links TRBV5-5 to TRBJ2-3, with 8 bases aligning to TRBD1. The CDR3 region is CASSLQGVDTQYF. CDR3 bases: TGTGCCAGCAGCTTACAGGGGGTGGATACGCAGTATTTT. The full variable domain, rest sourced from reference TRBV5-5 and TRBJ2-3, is DAGVTQSPTHLIKTRGQQVTLRCSPISGHKSVSWYQQVLGQGPQFIFQYYEKEERGRGNFPDRFSARQFPNYSSELNVNALLLGDSALYLCASSLQGVDTQYFGPGTRLTVL.